A single sample gave rise to the 14 T cell receptor beta chains below, sequenced in a study of beta chain features in type 1 diabetes. Sequenced material consisted of expressed TCRB transcripts (all of the isolated RNA was reverse transcribed). Using immunoSEQ multiplex PCR, the repertoire was profiled, and TCRdb retains in-frame clones only, with some absent. The repertoire has about 360,000 clones, roughly 13% of them found once; the top ten carry 0.017%. Sequencing used naive CD4+ T cells from blood. The receptors were sampled from a man aged 18 to 29 in good health.

This clone was recorded a few times. The chain carries TRBV15 and TRBJ1-2; D is perhaps TRBD1 (6 bases). Between the trimmed V and J ends, which lost 9 bases and 2 bases, there was a span of 7 bases. This CDR3 has 11 amino acids. Per the germline V gene, CDR1 is LNHNV and CDR2 is YYDKDF (reference sequence). The CDR3 loop is CATTGNYGYTF. The CDR3 coding sequence is TGTGCCACGACAGGAAACTATGGCTACACCTTC.

This clone was detected only a few times. The chain couples TRBV7-9 to TRBJ1-2; D not resolved. Trimming removed 0 bases at V and 5 bases at J, with 4 bases between. This CDR3 contains 12 residues. Germline CDR1 is SEHNR and CDR2 is FQNEAQ (reference sequence). The CDR3, as DNA: TGTGCCAGCAGCTTAGCTCCGTATGGCTACACCTTC. It yields the protein CASSLAPYGYTF.

This clone was counted only a few times. This chain connects TRBV14 to TRBJ1-3; D possibly corresponds to TRBD1 (6 bases). Germline CDR1 is SGHDN and CDR2 is FVKESK. The CDR3 is made up of 15 amino acids. The V end lost 3 bases, the J end lost 0 bases, and 9 bases lay between the germline ends. CDR3 nucleotide sequence: TGTGCCAGCAGCCACAGGGGCACCTCTGGAAACACCATATATTTT. It encodes CASSHRGTSGNTIYF.

A few counts support this clone. The chain combines TRBV28 with TRBJ1-5, with a possible D match to TRBD1 (6 bases). The CDR3 has 16 residues. The V gene lost 7 bases and the J gene lost 2 bases, with 18 bases spanning the gap. Per the germline V gene, CDR1 is MDHEN and CDR2 is SYDVKM. CDR3 coding DNA: TGTGCCAGCATCGAACCGGGGGGCAGGGGCAATCAGCCCCAGCATTTT. It yields the protein CASIEPGGRGNQPQHF. Filled out from reference TRBV28 and TRBJ1-5, the complete variable domain reads DVKVTQSSRYLVKRTGEKVFLECVQDMDHENMFWYRQDPGLGLRLIYFSYDVKMKEKGDIPEGYSVSREKKERFSLILESASTNQTSMYLCASIEPGGRGNQPQHFGDGTRLSIL.

The chain couples TRBV7-2 to TRBJ2-3; perhaps TRBD2 as D (5 bases). Trimming stripped 2 bases from V and 0 bases from J, with 12 bases between. In germline, CDR1 is SGHTA, CDR2 FQGNSA. There are 16 residues in the CDR3. The CDR3 spells CASSLLTGTSTDTQYF. CDR3 DNA: TGTGCCAGCAGCTTACTTACGGGAACAAGCACAGATACGCAGTATTTT.

This clone was counted between two and nine times. The V call is TRBV5-6, the J call TRBJ2-5; D gene uncertain. This CDR3 is 13 amino acids long. Trimming removed 4 bases from V and 4 bases from J, with 11 bases in between. Germline V CDR1 and CDR2: SGHDT, YYEEEE. The CDR3 region is CASSPRLIETQYF. CDR3 sequence (DNA): TGTGCCAGCAGCCCGCGTTTAATAGAGACCCAGTACTTC.

This clone was observed a few times. The V call is TRBV7-2, the J call TRBJ1-2; unclear D gene. CDR3 length: 13 amino acids. V was pared by 5 bases and J by 10 bases, with 17 bases between. Germline CDR1 is SGHTA and CDR2 is FQGNSA. Here the CDR3 DNA reads TGTGCCAGCAGCGCCGCCGGGAGCCACCTCTACACCTTC. Protein: CASSAAGSHLYTF.

This clone was recorded a few times. This rearrangement joins TRBV30 to TRBJ1-1, with TRBD1 matching 7 bases. After removal of 1 base from V and 11 bases from J, the junction contained 13 bases not matched to a gene. Germline V gene lookup returns CDR1 GTSNPN and CDR2 SVGIG (reference sequence). This CDR3 spans 14 amino acids. The CDR3 loop reads CAWSERDSLTGAFF. CDR3 nucleotide sequence: TGTGCCTGGAGTGAAAGGGACAGCCTTACTGGGGCTTTCTTT.

A few counts support this clone. The chain recombines TRBV28 with TRBJ2-2; 7 nucleotides line up with TRBD2. This CDR3 region has 14 residues. Germline loops: CDR1 MDHEN, CDR2 SYDVKM. The trim removed 8 bases at V and 6 bases at J, leaving 9 bases unmatched. In DNA, the CDR3 is TGTGCCAGCCGCGGCGGGAGCGGGGCCGGGGAGCTGTTTTTT. Its protein product is CASRGGSGAGELFF.

The chain links TRBV29-1 to TRBJ2-7; TRBD2 agrees at 11 bases. The germline gives CDR1 SQVTM, CDR2 ANQGSEA. The trim removed 8 bases at V and 2 bases at J, leaving 11 bases unmatched. CDR3 length: 15 amino acids. CDR3 DNA sequence: TGCAGCCCCGGGGTAGCGGGAGGGTCTACCTACGAGCAGTACTTC. It is translated as CSPGVAGGSTYEQYF.

The chain is built from TRBV5-1 and TRBJ2-7; TRBD1 matches at 8 bases. The CDR3 extends over 14 amino acids. V trimming: 2 bases; J trimming: 3 bases; junction bases outside the gene matches: 4. CDR1 SGHRS and CDR2 YFSETQ come from the germline V gene. CDR3 region: CASSFRTGFYEQYF. Here the CDR3 DNA reads TGCGCCAGCAGCTTTCGGACAGGGTTCTACGAGCAGTACTTC. Full variable domain (rest looked up from reference TRBV5-1 and TRBJ2-7): KAGVTQTPRYLIKTRGQQVTLSCSPISGHRSVSWYQQTPGQGLQFLFEYFSETQRNKGNFPGRFSGRQFSNSRSEMNVSTLELGDSALYLCASSFRTGFYEQYFGPGTRLTVT.

This clone was seen only a few times. The chain recombines TRBV4-3 with TRBJ1-2; D not resolved. Looked up from germline, CDR1 is LGHNA and CDR2 is YSLEER. The CDR3 is 15 residues long. The V end was cut by 0 bases, the J end by 5 bases, with 13 bases between. The CDR3 nucleotides read TGCGCCAGCAGCCAAGATCGCAGGCCCACTTATGGCTACACCTTC. It yields the protein CASSQDRRPTYGYTF.

V usage is TRBV15 and J usage is TRBJ2-7; no clear D gene. The CDR3 runs to 15 residues. Germline CDR1 is LNHNV and CDR2 is YYDKDF (reference sequence). V lost 0 bases to trimming and J lost 0 bases, with 9 bases between them. This chain's CDR3 is CATSRDPVRSYEQYF. The CDR3 DNA reads as TGTGCCACCAGCAGAGATCCAGTCCGCTCCTACGAGCAGTACTTC.

This clone appeared a few times. The rearrangement links TRBV30 to TRBJ1-4; 11 nucleotides align to TRBD1. The J segment lost 8 bases and the V segment lost 3 bases, leaving 11 bases of the junction unmatched. Germline CDR1 and CDR2: GTSNPN and SVGIG (reference sequence). The CDR3 runs to 16 residues. In DNA form, the CDR3 reads TGTGCCTGGAGGCCTACTTCAGGACAGGGGGCCGAAAAACTGTTTTTT. This sequence encodes CAWRPTSGQGAEKLFF.